This TCR beta chain was sequenced for a study of CD8 T cells in ankylosing spondylitis. Study-wide findings and caveats: With a CD8+ phenotype, disease-linked clones were relatively rare in peripheral blood. Made up of 7 to 9 highly homologous variants, a TCR beta motif appeared characteristic of ankylosing spondylitis blood.

In its sample, this clonotype was seen once. Its antigen is unidentified. Libraries for TCR beta were made by quantitative 5'-RACE with molecular barcodes. From the 5' RACE reads, TCRdb called clonotypes with MiXCR, one entry per CDR3 protein. Here the sample spans approximately 140,000 distinct CDR3 sequences, around 42% being singletons. This CDR3 region has 17 residues. Trimming shortened V by 2 bases and J by 4 bases, and 18 bases separated the two germline ends. Per germline, CDR1 SGHRS and CDR2 YFSETQ. The source material was synovial fluid, either unsorted or a sorted T cell fraction (not recorded which). The J gene is TRBJ1-4, the V gene TRBV5-1; D unclear. The TCR sequence derives from a male donor with ankylosing spondylitis. The CDR3 coding sequence is TGCGCCAGCAGCTTAATGGTTAATGGGTTAGGTAATGAAAAACTGTTTTTT. Protein product: CASSLMVNGLGNEKLFF.